This T cell receptor (beta chain) was retrieved from a study of beta chain features in type 1 diabetes. Whole-study results and caveats: Type 1 diabetes patients had fewer VDJ junction insertions and more deletions. Moderate but significant shortening of TCRB CDR3s was recorded in all four CD4+ subsets from Type 1 diabetes patients. Naive, central memory and Treg TCRB repertoires appeared more alike in patients than in healthy donors.

All of the isolated RNA was reverse transcribed, so expressed TCRB transcripts were sequenced. Data came from immunoSEQ multiplex PCR; TCRdb stores just in-frame clones and leaves some out. This sample has 15,000 or so clones; 65% occur once, and the top ten carry around 0.55%. This clone was detected a few times. Its antigen is still unknown. Without exception, sorted populations had purity beyond 95%. The source is a young woman with type 1 diabetes. The sample consisted of stem cell memory CD4+ T cells from blood.

The CDR3, as DNA: TGCGCCAGCAGCCTGGGAGGGGTCACAGATACGCAGTATTTT. Its translation: CASSLGGVTDTQYF. The genes are TRBV4-3 and TRBJ2-3; 7 bases are a match to TRBD2. J gave up 2 bases and V 4 bases, and 3 bases lay outside the gene matches. This CDR3 contains 14 residues. Germline values: CDR1 LGHNA, CDR2 YSLEER.